This T cell receptor beta chain is drawn from a study of CDR3 diversity in severe acne. This clonotype was seen at least ten times. TCRdb passed the PCR reads through MiXCR, listing each CDR3 protein once. The sample contains some 90,000 distinct CDR3 sequences, 45% to 55% of which appear only once. V was cut by 4 bases and J by 6 bases, with 16 bases left in between. CDR1 and CDR2 from the germline V gene are SGHTA and FQGTGA. The CDR3 consists of 15 residues. The TCR originated in a male donor in good health, serving as a control. The chain recombines TRBV7-3 with TRBJ2-1, with a possible D match to TRBD2 (5 bases). Specimen: blood. The CDR3 DNA follows: TGTGCCAGCAGCTCGGCGGGCCGACACTCCAATGAGCAGTTCTTC. Translating gives CASSSAGRHSNEQFF.